This T cell receptor (beta chain) was found in a study of cytomegalovirus exposure and HLA in healthy donors. Study-wide results and caveats: Specificity for CMV antigens was confirmed in vitro for a few of the CMV-associated chains. Associated with cytomegalovirus, according to the listing, were 170 or so TCR beta chains.

Trimming shortened V by 6 bases and J by 5 bases, and 11 bases separated the two germline ends. The CDR3 is 13 amino acids. Germline CDR1 MGHDK, CDR2 SYGVNS. Remarks on this clone: The antigen remains undetermined.

Assay: immunoSEQ multiplex PCR; the TCRdb copy retains only in-frame clones and omits some. The sample has roughly 65,000 clones, over 85% seen once. Donors were drawn from the approximately 130-subject validation cohort, separate from the approximately 640-subject first cohort. This chain uses TRBV25-1 with TRBJ2-1, with D tentatively TRBD1 (5 bases). The sample taken for sequencing was PBMCs. This TCR was recovered from a man between 18 and 35 years old in good health and CMV-seropositive. CDR3 bases: TGTGCCAGCAGAGCTCAGGGCCACAATGAGCAGTTCTTC. Its translation: CASRAQGHNEQFF.